This TCR beta chain came from a study of long-term antiretroviral therapy in people with HIV. The table lists this clone with a few counts. The antigen remains undetermined. In germline, CDR1 is MNHNY, CDR2 SVGAGI (reference sequence). CDR3 length equals 14 residues. J was trimmed by 4 bases and V by 5 bases; bases with no gene match: 7. Study findings and constraints: Clonotypes expanded prior to ART showed repertoire dominance at all sampled time points.

A v3.0 immunoSEQ assay was performed at survey level. It was roughly 40,000-50,000 T-cell genomes per sample that sequencing targeted. Sequencing used immunoSEQ multiplex PCR; TCRdb keeps in-frame clones, though not all of them. The data show 25,000 to 30,000 clones, 70% to 90% seen once. The clonotype originates from a woman under 40 with HIV. This specimen consisted of unsorted PBMCs, obtained 0.8 years after starting antiretroviral therapy. The chain links TRBV6-6 to TRBJ1-2, with 7 positions matching TRBD1. The CDR3 protein is CASSVGQSFYGYTF. The CDR3 bases are TGTGCCAGCAGTGTGGGACAGAGTTTCTATGGCTACACCTTC.